This TCR beta chain was obtained from a study of shared clonotypes between healthy human individuals. Notes on the study in general: Rarefaction analysis demonstrated incomplete sorted-subset sequencing notwithstanding large depth.

The protocol was immunoSEQ multiplex PCR, while the TCRdb copy is restricted to in-frame clones and leaves out a portion. The repertoire holds under 1,900,000 clones, approximately 98.5% seen once, with 0.36% in the top ten. Germline loops: CDR1 SGHNT, CDR2 YYREEE (reference sequence). V lost 0 bases and J 1 base, leaving 7 bases between the germline ends. The CDR3 contains 14 residues. With regard to this clone: The antigen is unknown. This same CDR3 is encoded by further DNA sequences in the sample.

The rearrangement uses TRBV5-4 and TRBJ1-1, with TRBD1 as a possible D gene (6 bases). This clonotype originated in a man aged 30-40 years in good health. The sequencing sample was made of naive CD4+ T cells sorted from blood. Subset given: CD45RA+ positively selected. CDR3 region: CASSLARGNTEAFF. The CDR3 region has the DNA TGTGCCAGCAGCTTGGCCAGGGGGAACACTGAAGCTTTCTTT.